This entry lists 21 T cell receptor beta chains sequenced from one sample in a study of neurological immune-mediated disorders. TCRdb redid the calling of the 5' RACE reads with MiXCR, one entry per CDR3 protein. Of tens of thousands of distinct CDR3 sequences listed, 3% to 3.5% are singletons. Sequencing was performed on PBMCs. The receptors stem from a man aged 35 to 55 with multiple sclerosis.

This clonotype occurred many times. The V call is TRBV7-8, the J call TRBJ1-1; a weak D match, TRBD1 (5 bases). The germline CDR1 and CDR2 sequences are SGHVS and FQNEAQ. With 5 bases removed from V and 5 bases from J, the gap between germline ends came to 15 bases. This CDR3 is 14 amino acids long. CDR3 amino acids: CASSLGTDVTEAFF. Here the CDR3 DNA reads TGTGCCAGCAGCCTGGGGACCGATGTAACTGAAGCTTTCTTT.

The sample holds many counts of this clonotype. The J gene is TRBJ1-1, the V gene TRBV2; TRBD1 might be the D (6 bases). CDR1 SNHLY and CDR2 FYNNEI come from the germline V gene. Trimming removed 9 bases from V and 5 bases from J, with 16 bases in between. This CDR3 has 13 residues. The CDR3 bases are TGTGCCAGTACGCGGGGGCAGGGGACTGAAGCTTTCTTT. This gives the protein CASTRGQGTEAFF.

The table lists this clonotype with many counts. This sequence joins TRBV11-2 and TRBJ2-1; D is possibly TRBD1 or TRBD2 (6 bases each). The germline V gene has CDR1 SGHAT and CDR2 FQNNGV. CDR3 length: 17 amino acids. Between the trimmed V and J ends, which lost 3 bases and 1 base, there was a span of 16 bases. The CDR3 nucleotides are TGTGCCAGCAGCTTTCTAGGGGGACTCCGTTCCTACAATGAGCAGTTCTTC. This sequence encodes CASSFLGGLRSYNEQFF.

This clonotype was seen at least ten times. The rearrangement uses TRBV7-2 and TRBJ1-6; TRBD1 is a possible D gene (5 bases). Trimming removed 7 bases from V and 8 bases from J, with 18 bases in between. The CDR3 contains 15 residues. Germline CDR1 and CDR2: SGHTA and FQGNSA. This CDR3 is CASTPSGAAYSPLHF. DNA of the CDR3: TGTGCCAGCACCCCCTCCGGGGCAGCCTATTCACCCCTCCACTTT.

This clonotype was counted ten times or more. The V call is TRBV29-1, the J call TRBJ2-7, with D possibly matching TRBD2 (5 bases). V dropped 7 bases and J dropped 0 bases, with 7 bases sitting between them. The CDR3 extends over 11 amino acids. Per the germline V gene, CDR1 is SQVTM and CDR2 is ANQGSEA. The CDR3 is CSGGNSYEQYF. The CDR3, as DNA: TGCAGCGGAGGGAACTCCTACGAGCAGTACTTC.

This clonotype was recorded many times. V usage is TRBV27 and J usage is TRBJ1-5; tentative D call: TRBD1 (6 bases). V shed 5 bases and J shed 6 bases, with 14 bases lying between them. CDR3 length: 14 amino acids. Per germline, CDR1 MNHEY and CDR2 SMNVEV (reference sequence). The CDR3: CASSPAGGPQPQHF. Written as DNA, the CDR3 is TGTGCCAGCAGTCCTGCGGGGGGGCCTCAGCCCCAGCATTTT.

The J gene is TRBJ2-7, the V gene TRBV7-6, with 8 bases fitting TRBD1. The CDR3 runs 14 residues. Germline lookup yields CDR1 SGHVS and CDR2 FNYEAQ. The V and J ends lost 4 bases and 3 bases, in that order; junction bases with no gene match: 5. CDR3 loop: CASSSWDRIYEQYF. CDR3 DNA: TGTGCCAGCAGCTCCTGGGACAGGATCTACGAGCAGTACTTC.

This clonotype was detected ten times or more. The chain has TRBV7-2 and TRBJ1-2; D not resolved. From germline, CDR1 is SGHTA and CDR2 FQGNSA. The CDR3 covers 12 residues. V lost 1 base to trimming and J lost 5 bases, with 5 bases between them. Written as DNA, the CDR3 is TGTGCCAGCAGCTTAGACCTTTATGGCTACACCTTC. Translated, it gives CASSLDLYGYTF.

This clonotype was seen at least ten times. V gene TRBV5-6 combines with J gene TRBJ2-1, with no clear D. Trimming shortened V by 2 bases and J by 4 bases, and 7 bases separated the two germline ends. CDR1 and CDR2 from the germline V gene are SGHDT and YYEEEE. The CDR3 has 13 amino acids. CDR3 protein: CASSLMGYNEQFF. The CDR3 DNA sequence: TGTGCCAGCAGCTTAATGGGTTACAATGAGCAGTTCTTC.

In this sample, this clonotype turned up many times. CDR3 bases: TGCAGTGCTAGAGTAGGGCTGAACACTGAAGCTTTCTTT. This sequence encodes CSARVGLNTEAFF. This sequence joins TRBV20-1 and TRBJ1-1; D gene unclear. Germline values: CDR1 DFQATT, CDR2 SNEGSKA (reference sequence). The length of the CDR3 is 13 residues. The V end lost 1 base, the J end lost 0 bases, and 6 bases lay between the germline ends.

This clonotype has a count of ten or more. The CDR3 nucleotides read TGTGCCAGCAGAAGCAATCAGCCCCAGCATTTT. Its protein is CASRSNQPQHF. The rearrangement uses TRBV6-1 and TRBJ1-5, with unresolved D. V shed 6 bases and J shed 1 base, with 1 base lying between them. CDR1 MNHNS and CDR2 SASEGT come from the germline V gene. The CDR3 covers 11 residues.

This clonotype showed up many times. The rearrangement joins TRBV12-3 or TRBV12-4 to TRBJ1-2; maybe TRBD1 (6 bases). The V gene lost 6 bases and the J gene lost 4 bases, with 18 bases spanning the gap. This CDR3 is 15 amino acids long. The CDR3 region has the DNA TGTGCCAGCAGCCGCGGGGGGCGGGGGACCTATGGCTACACCTTC. Protein product: CASSRGGRGTYGYTF.

Many counts were recorded for this clonotype. V usage is TRBV5-1 and J usage is TRBJ2-5; TRBD2 matches 10 bases. Germline V gene sequence: CDR1 SGHRS, CDR2 YFSETQ. V was clipped by 4 bases and J by 3 bases; unmatched bases: 3. The length of the CDR3 is 14 residues. In DNA form, the CDR3 reads TGCGCCAGCAGCCACGGGACTAGCGAAGAGACCCAGTACTTC. This codes for CASSHGTSEETQYF.

Turning to this clonotype: At one boundary the junction diverges from the germline segment, which might be a read error. This rearrangement joins TRBV20-1 to TRBJ2-5; D is possibly TRBD2 (7 bases). The CDR3 extends over 16 amino acids. The germline V gene encodes CDR1 DFQATT and CDR2 SNEGSKA (reference sequence). The CDR3 region has the DNA TGCAGTGCTAGAGATCTGGAGGGGGGGCCCAGGGAGATCCAGTACTTC. Translated, it gives CSARDLEGGPREIQYF.

Ten or more counts support this clonotype. This chain connects TRBV29-1 to TRBJ2-1, with D maybe TRBD1 (6 bases). This CDR3 contains 15 residues. Trimming took 4 bases from V and 5 from J, leaving 18 bases between them. The V gene's germline CDR1 is SQVTM and CDR2 ANQGSEA. The CDR3 loop is CSVGGGDIVNNEQFF. The CDR3 nucleotides are TGCAGCGTTGGGGGTGGGGACATCGTTAACAATGAGCAGTTCTTC.

This clonotype was recorded at least ten times. The V call is TRBV7-9, the J call TRBJ2-5; D gene ambiguous. Germline assignment: CDR1 SEHNR and CDR2 FQNEAQ (reference sequence). Trimming took 3 bases from V and 3 from J, leaving 11 bases between them. This CDR3 has 14 amino acids. CDR3 loop: CASSLGPSKETQYF. Here the CDR3 DNA reads TGTGCCAGCAGCTTGGGTCCTTCTAAAGAGACCCAGTACTTC.

This clonotype showed up many times. The V call is TRBV14, the J call TRBJ2-5; D may be TRBD2 (7 bases). V gave up 1 base and J gave up 5 bases, with 17 bases separating them. The CDR3 has 16 residues. Per germline, CDR1 SGHDN and CDR2 FVKESK. The CDR3 sequence is CASSQVIGGARETQYF. The CDR3 DNA reads as TGTGCCAGCAGCCAAGTAATTGGGGGGGCGCGGGAGACCCAGTACTTC.

This clonotype was seen a handful of times. The chain links TRBV7-6 to TRBJ1-4; 7 positions agree with TRBD1. With V trimmed by 5 bases and J by 8 bases, 8 bases remained unmatched. Germline assignment: CDR1 SGHVS and CDR2 FNYEAQ. The CDR3 loop spans 14 amino acids. The CDR3 DNA follows: TGTGCCAGCAGCCCGGACAGGATGGGGGAAAAACTGTTTTTT. It codes for CASSPDRMGEKLFF.

This clonotype has at least ten counts. CDR3 in amino acids: CASSGASGGPGETQYF. CDR3 in DNA: TGCGCCAGCAGCGGAGCTAGCGGAGGCCCGGGTGAGACCCAGTACTTC. The genes are TRBV5-1 and TRBJ2-5, with 7 positions matching TRBD2. The CDR3 has 16 amino acids. From germline, CDR1 is SGHRS and CDR2 YFSETQ. With 4 bases clipped from V and 5 bases from J, the junction kept 14 bases outside the gene matches.

This clonotype was seen only a few times. The J gene is TRBJ2-5, the V gene TRBV7-7; no reliable D call. CDR1 SSHAT and CDR2 FNYEAQ come from the germline V gene (reference sequence). Trimming pared 4 bases from V and 2 bases from J, leaving 11 bases between. There are 14 residues in the CDR3. CDR3 DNA: TGTGCCAGCAGCTCCTCAGGAAGTCAAGAGACCCAGTACTTC. This codes for CASSSSGSQETQYF.

This clonotype was detected many times. The chain joins TRBV2 to TRBJ1-1, with 7 bases lining up with TRBD1. Germline CDR1 is SNHLY and CDR2 is FYNNEI. This CDR3 spans 13 amino acids. After removal of 8 bases from V and 1 base from J, the junction contained 4 bases not matched to a gene. CDR3 in DNA: TGTGCCAGCTTACGGACAGGGAACACTGAAGCTTTCTTT. Translating it yields CASLRTGNTEAFF. The entire variable domain, with the rest obtained from reference TRBV2 and TRBJ1-1, is as follows: EPEVTQTPSHQVTQMGQEVILRCVPISNHLYFYWYRQILGQKVEFLVSFYNNEISEKSEIFDDQFSVERPDGSNFTLKIRSTKLEDSAMYFCASLRTGNTEAFFGQGTRLTVV.